This T cell receptor (beta chain) was identified in a study of T-cell memory formation after mild COVID-19. This CDR3 spans 15 amino acids. V shed 5 bases and J 3 bases; nucleotides not matched to a gene: 7. Germline CDR1 reads LGHNA; CDR2 reads YSLEER. Employing constant-segment primers, 5'RACE generated TCR alpha and TCR beta cDNA libraries bearing sample barcodes and UMIs. Using its own MiXCR run on the 5' RACE reads, TCRdb lists one record per CDR3 protein. The repertoire holds under 250,000 distinct CDR3 sequences, with under 30% as singletons. The receptor comes from an adult woman who had mild COVID-19 (a few samples of this study predate the infection). Cell type and time point are not known. The genes are TRBV4-3 and TRBJ1-2; 9 bases match TRBD1. The sequenced material came from PBMCs or a T cell subset sorted from them (not recorded which). CDR3 sequence (DNA): TGCGCCAGCAGCGTTCGACAGGGGGTGGACTATGGCTACACCTTC. The encoded protein is CASSVRQGVDYGYTF.